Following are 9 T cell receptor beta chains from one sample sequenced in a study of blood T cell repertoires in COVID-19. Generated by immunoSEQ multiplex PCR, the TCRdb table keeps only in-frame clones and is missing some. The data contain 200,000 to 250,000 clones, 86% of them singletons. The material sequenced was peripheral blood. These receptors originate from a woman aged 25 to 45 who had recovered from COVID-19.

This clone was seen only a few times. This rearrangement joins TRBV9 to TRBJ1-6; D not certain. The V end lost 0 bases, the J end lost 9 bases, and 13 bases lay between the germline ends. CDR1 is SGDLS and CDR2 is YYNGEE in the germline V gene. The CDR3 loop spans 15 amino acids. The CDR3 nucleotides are TGTGCCAGCAGCGTAGGTCAGGAGGAGGGTTCACCCCTCCACTTT. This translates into CASSVGQEEGSPLHF.

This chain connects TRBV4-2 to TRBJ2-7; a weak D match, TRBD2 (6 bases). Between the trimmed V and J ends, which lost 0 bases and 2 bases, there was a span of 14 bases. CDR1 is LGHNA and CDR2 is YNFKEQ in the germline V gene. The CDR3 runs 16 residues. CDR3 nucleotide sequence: TGTGCCAGCAGCCAAGATAGGGCGGGATCAACCTACGAGCAGTACTTC. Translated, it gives CASSQDRAGSTYEQYF.

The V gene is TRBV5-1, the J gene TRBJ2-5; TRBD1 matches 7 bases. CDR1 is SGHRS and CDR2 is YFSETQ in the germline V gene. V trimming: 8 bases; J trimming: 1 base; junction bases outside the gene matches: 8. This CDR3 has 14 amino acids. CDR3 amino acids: CASTPGQFQETQYF. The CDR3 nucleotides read TGCGCCAGTACGCCGGGACAGTTCCAAGAGACCCAGTACTTC.

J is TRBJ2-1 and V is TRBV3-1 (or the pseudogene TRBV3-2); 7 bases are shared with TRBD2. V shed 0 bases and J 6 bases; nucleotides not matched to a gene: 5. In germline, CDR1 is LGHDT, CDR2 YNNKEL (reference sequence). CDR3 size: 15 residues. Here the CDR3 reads CASSQEVGGGNEQFF. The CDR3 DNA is TGTGCCAGCAGCCAAGAAGTAGGCGGGGGCAATGAGCAGTTCTTC.

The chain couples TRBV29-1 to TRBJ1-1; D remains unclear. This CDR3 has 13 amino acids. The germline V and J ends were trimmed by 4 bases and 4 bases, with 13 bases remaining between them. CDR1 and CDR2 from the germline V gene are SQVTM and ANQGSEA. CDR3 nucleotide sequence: TGCAGCGTTGCGCGGGTAACAGCCACTGAAGCTTTCTTT. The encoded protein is CSVARVTATEAFF.

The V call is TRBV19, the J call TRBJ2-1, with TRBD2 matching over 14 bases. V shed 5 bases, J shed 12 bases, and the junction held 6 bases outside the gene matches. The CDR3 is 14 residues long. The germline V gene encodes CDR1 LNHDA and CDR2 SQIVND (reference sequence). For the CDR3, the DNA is TGTGCCAGTAGTTTAGGACTAGCGGGGGGATCGCAGTTCTTC. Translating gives CASSLGLAGGSQFF.

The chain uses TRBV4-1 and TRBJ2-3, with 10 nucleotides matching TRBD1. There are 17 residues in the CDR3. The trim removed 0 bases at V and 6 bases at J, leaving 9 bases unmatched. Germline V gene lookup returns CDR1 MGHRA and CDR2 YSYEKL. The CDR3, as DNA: TGCGCCAGCAGCCAAGATTTACGGACAGGGGGGTGGGATACGCAGTATTTT. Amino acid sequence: CASSQDLRTGGWDTQYF.

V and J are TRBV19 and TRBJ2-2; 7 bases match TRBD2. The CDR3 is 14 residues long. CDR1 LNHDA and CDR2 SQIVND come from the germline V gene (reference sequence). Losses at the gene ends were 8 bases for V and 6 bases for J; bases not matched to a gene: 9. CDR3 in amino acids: CASRSGVSPGELFF. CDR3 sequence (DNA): TGTGCCAGTCGGAGCGGGGTCTCTCCCGGGGAGCTGTTTTTT.

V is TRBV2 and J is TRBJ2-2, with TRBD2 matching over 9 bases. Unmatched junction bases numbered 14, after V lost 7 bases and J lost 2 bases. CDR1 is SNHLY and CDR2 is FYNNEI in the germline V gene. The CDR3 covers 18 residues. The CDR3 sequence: CASIEGAGGGANTGELFF. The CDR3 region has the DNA TGTGCCAGCATAGAAGGGGCTGGCGGGGGGGCCAACACCGGGGAGCTGTTTTTT.